A selection of T cell receptor beta chains follows, all from one sample in a study of T cell responses to AZD1222 COVID-19 vaccine. Measured with immunoSEQ multiplex PCR; TCRdb has only the in-frame clones, and not every one. The sample lists about 110,000 clones, under 85% occurring once. Sequenced material: peripheral blood, taken on day 0 of AZD1222 vaccination. Every receptor here comes from an adult in good health. The CDR3 runs from the conserved cysteine through the conserved F or W. D genes are given only for firm matches. Rows give clone size only sometimes, using once, few, many, or a class for an expanded clone.

abundance	v_gene	j_gene	d_gene	CDR3nt	CDR3aa
.	TRBV28	TRBJ1-6	.	TGTGCCAGCAGTTTTCGGTCCCTCCACTTT	CASSFRSLHF
.	TRBV5-4	TRBJ2-5	TRBD1	TGTGCCAGCCAACGACAGGGGCCGGGGGAGACCCAGTACTTC	CASQRQGPGETQYF
.	TRBV6-1	TRBJ1-2	.	TGTGCCAGCAGTGAAACTGAAGGCTTCTATGGCTACACCTTC	CASSETEGFYGYTF
once	TRBV6-2/TRBV6-3	TRBJ1-2	.	TGTGCCAGCAGCCCCCCCACCTATGGCTACACCTTC	CASSPPTYGYTF
.	TRBV11-2	TRBJ2-3	.	TGTGCCAGCAGCTCCTTGGGGGCCACAGATACGCAGTATTTT	CASSSLGATDTQYF
.	TRBV12-3/TRBV12-4	TRBJ1-2	.	TGTGCCAGCAGTTTTCGAGCTAACTATGGCTACACCTTC	CASSFRANYGYTF
.	TRBV28	TRBJ1-3	.	TGTGCCAGCAGTTTAGGATCTAAGGGAACCGGTAACACCATATATTTT	CASSLGSKGTGNTIYF
.	TRBV10-2	TRBJ2-1	TRBD2	TGCGCCAGCAGTGAGTGGGGAGGGTACAATGAGCAGTTCTTC	CASSEWGGYNEQFF
.	TRBV5-5	TRBJ1-5	.	TGTGCCAGCAGCCCCGTGAGCCCAAATAGCAATCAGCCCCAGCATTTT	CASSPVSPNSNQPQHF
.	TRBV2	TRBJ1-6	.	TGTGCCAGCAGCGTACAGGGAGTCTATAATTCACCCCTCCACTTT	CASSVQGVYNSPLHF
.	TRBV28	TRBJ1-2	TRBD1	TGTGCCAGCAGTTTACACCCCGGGACAGAGGGCCCTTTTGGCTACACCTTC	CASSLHPGTEGPFGYTF
.	TRBV15	TRBJ1-6	.	TGTGCCACCGGCACAGGGTCCAATTCACCCCTCCACTTT	CATGTGSNSPLHF
once	TRBV5-1	TRBJ2-7	.	TGCGCCAGCAGCTTGGCCGCGACACAGGCCAGCTCCTACGAGCAGTACTTC	CASSLAATQASSYEQYF
.	TRBV6-5	TRBJ1-3	.	TGTGCCAGCAGTTTCGCACCCGGCTCCGGAAACACCATATATTTT	CASSFAPGSGNTIYF
.	TRBV5-1	TRBJ2-5	.	TGCGCCAGCAGACAGCAAGAGACCCAGTACTTC	CASRQQETQYF
.	TRBV9	TRBJ2-6	.	TGTGCCAGCAGCGTAGCCGGCTACTCCTCTGGGGCCAACGTCCTGACTTTC	CASSVAGYSSGANVLTF
.	TRBV15	TRBJ1-2	TRBD1	TGTGCCACCAGCAGAGGACAGGGGGCAAACTATGGCTACACCTTC	CATSRGQGANYGYTF
.	TRBV21-1	TRBJ2-1	.	TGTGCCAGCACCTCCCTTGACAATGAGCAGTTCTTC	CASTSLDNEQFF
few	TRBV7-9	TRBJ2-7	.	TGTGCCAGCAGCTTAGCTGAAGGTCGCGAGCAGTACTTC	CASSLAEGREQYF
.	TRBV5-6	TRBJ2-7	.	TGTGCCAGCAGCTTGGCTGCAGCGGGCGAGCAGTACTTC	CASSLAAAGEQYF
.	TRBV12-3/TRBV12-4	TRBJ1-4	.	TGTGCCAGCACCCCCCAAAGGGGGGAAAAACTGTTTTTT	CASTPQRGEKLFF
few	TRBV5-1	TRBJ2-5	.	TGCGCCAGCAGCTTGGGTTACAGGGAGGAAGAGACCCAGTACTTC	CASSLGYREEETQYF
once	TRBV11-2	TRBJ1-2	.	TGTGCCAGCAGCTTAGGTGGGGGCTATGGCTACACCTTC	CASSLGGGYGYTF
.	TRBV6-2/TRBV6-3	TRBJ2-7	.	TGTGCCAGCAGTTACTCCCTCCAGCAGTACTTC	CASSYSLQQYF
.	TRBV19	TRBJ1-1	.	TGTGCCAGTAATTCGCCGAGGGTCCGGCAAGCTTTCTTT	CASNSPRVRQAFF
.	TRBV18	TRBJ1-1	TRBD1	TGTGCCAGCTCACCGACCGGGACAGGGGTGAACACTGAAGCTTTCTTT	CASSPTGTGVNTEAFF
.	TRBV27	TRBJ2-5	.	TGTGCCAGCTCTAAAAGGGGTACGGAGACCCAGTACTTC	CASSKRGTETQYF
.	TRBV7-3	TRBJ2-3	TRBD2	TGTGCCAGCAGCCCCGGGACTAGCGGCTACACAGATACGCAGTATTTT	CASSPGTSGYTDTQYF
.	TRBV14	TRBJ1-2	.	TGTGCCAGCAGCCAAGGGTACCGGGAGTGGACTAACTATGGCTACACCTTC	CASSQGYREWTNYGYTF
.	TRBV29-1	TRBJ2-1	TRBD1	TGCAGCGTTGGGGGGACAGGGGACCACAATGAGCAGTTCTTC	CSVGGTGDHNEQFF
.	TRBV3-1/TRBV3-2	TRBJ1-5	.	TGTGCCAGCAGCCAAGGAGGGCAGCCCCAGCATTTT	CASSQGGQPQHF
.	TRBV7-2	TRBJ2-3	.	TGTGCCAGCAGCCTCGATCTACGGGATACGCAGTATTTT	CASSLDLRDTQYF
.	TRBV15	TRBJ2-3	TRBD2	TGTGCCACCAGCAGAGAGACTAGCGGCACAGATACGCAGTATTTT	CATSRETSGTDTQYF
.	TRBV19	TRBJ2-7	TRBD1	TGTGCCAGTAGTAGTCGGACAGGGCCAGGCGGCTACGAGCAGTACTTC	CASSSRTGPGGYEQYF
once	TRBV6-2/TRBV6-3	TRBJ1-1	.	TGTGCCAGCAGTCGGGCCAAGGGAAACACTGAAGCTTTCTTT	CASSRAKGNTEAFF
.	TRBV7-9	TRBJ2-1	TRBD2	TGTGCCAGCAGCTTAACCGGGGGGTACAATGAGCAGTTCTTC	CASSLTGGYNEQFF
.	TRBV15	TRBJ2-7	.	TGTGCCACCAGCAGAGCCTCGGACGGCGAGCAGTACTTC	CATSRASDGEQYF
.	TRBV6-5	TRBJ2-5	.	TGTGCCAGCACCGACGGCTACGGAGAGACCCAGTACTTC	CASTDGYGETQYF
.	TRBV3-1/TRBV3-2	TRBJ2-7	.	TGTGCCAGCAGCCAAGTACCGACTGGCTCCTACGAGCAGTACTTC	CASSQVPTGSYEQYF
.	TRBV7-9	TRBJ2-3	.	TGTGCCAGCAGCTTATTAGGAGATACGCAGTATTTT	CASSLLGDTQYF
.	TRBV2	TRBJ1-3	.	TGTGCCATCAGGGGTCGCTCTGGAAACACCATATATTTT	CAIRGRSGNTIYF
.	TRBV27	TRBJ1-4	.	TGTGCCAGCAACACCCTGAGGGAAAAACTGTTTTTT	CASNTLREKLFF
.	TRBV6-2/TRBV6-3	TRBJ1-2	.	TGTGCCAGCAGTTACCCACGGCCGGGACATACTTTCTATGGCTACACCTTC	CASSYPRPGHTFYGYTF
.	TRBV28	TRBJ2-7	.	TGTGCCAGCAGTTTCCGAGGGTTCGAGCAGTACTTC	CASSFRGFEQYF
once	TRBV28	TRBJ1-6	.	TGTGCCAGCAGCCTGTCTCCCCCCTCACCCCTCCACTTT	CASSLSPPSPLHF